The 3 T cell receptor beta chains reported below all come from one sample, sequenced in a study of early T cells in non-severe SARS-CoV-2 infection. TCRdb processed the 5' RACE reads anew with MiXCR; each CDR3 protein has one entry. Altogether 80,000 to 100,000 distinct CDR3 sequences are present, 12% to 15% being singletons, with the ten largest covering about 6%. Specimen: whole blood. These receptor sequences come from an adult who was a healthcare worker with PCR-confirmed SARS-CoV-2 infection or an uninfected control (not recorded which).

This clonotype was counted between two and nine times. The rearrangement joins TRBV25-1 to TRBJ2-7; D perhaps matches TRBD1 (5 bases). In germline, CDR1 is MGHDK, CDR2 SYGVNS. The CDR3 totals 12 residues. V was trimmed by 6 bases and J by 2 bases, leaving 8 bases between them. Written as DNA, the CDR3 is TGTGCCAGCAGCAGGGTCACCTACGAGCAGTACTTC. Its translation: CASSRVTYEQYF.

This clonotype came up many times. The CDR3 bases are TGTGCCAGCAGAAAGGGGGTAGCGGGGAGCTACGAGCAGTACTTC. Translated: CASRKGVAGSYEQYF. The chain carries TRBV28 and TRBJ2-7, with 8 nucleotides matching TRBD2. The trim removed 6 bases at V and 3 bases at J, leaving 10 bases unmatched. CDR1 MDHEN and CDR2 SYDVKM come from the germline V gene. The CDR3 totals 15 residues.

This chain connects TRBV20-1 to TRBJ1-4, with D unclear. V lost 2 bases and J 7 bases, leaving 20 bases between the germline ends. Germline V gene sequence: CDR1 DFQATT, CDR2 SNEGSKA (reference sequence). CDR3 length equals 16 residues. CDR3 DNA sequence: TGCAGTGCTAGACGGGCGTCTCAGAGGCTTTTTGAAAAACTGTTTTTT. Residues: CSARRASQRLFEKLFF.